These 10 T cell receptor beta chains share one sample of origin, sequenced in a study of T cell responses to AZD1222 COVID-19 vaccine. Sequencing was performed with immunoSEQ multiplex PCR; in TCRdb, only in-frame clones are kept and a portion is missing. The data show roughly 110,000 clones, less than 95% seen once. This specimen consisted of peripheral blood, obtained 28 days after the second AZD1222 dose. Every receptor here comes from an adult who received the AZD1222 COVID-19 vaccine.

In DNA, the CDR3 is TGTGCCAGCCGGGGCAGGGGGCGAGGAAACACCATATATTTT. It codes for CASRGRGRGNTIYF. The chain has TRBV5-6 and TRBJ1-3, with 8 positions matching TRBD1. Germline trimming cut 7 bases from V and 4 bases from J; bases unmatched to any gene: 7. Looked up from germline, CDR1 is SGHDT and CDR2 is YYEEEE. The CDR3 is made up of 14 amino acids. The entire variable domain, with the rest obtained from reference TRBV5-6 and TRBJ1-3, is as follows: DAGVTQSPTHLIKTRGQQVTLRCSPKSGHDTVSWYQQALGQGPQFIFQYYEEEERQRGNFPDRFSGHQFPNYSSELNVNALLLGDSALYLCASRGRGRGNTIYFGEGSWLTVV.

The genes are TRBV6-5 and TRBJ2-7, with 7 bases aligning to TRBD2. This CDR3 contains 15 residues. Trimming removed 0 bases from V and 2 bases from J; junction bases left unmatched: 4. The germline CDR1 and CDR2 sequences are MNHEY and SVGAGI. The chain's CDR3 is CASSYSGGGPYEQYF. CDR3 DNA sequence: TGTGCCAGCAGTTACTCGGGCGGGGGTCCCTACGAGCAGTACTTC.

This chain joins TRBV7-2 and TRBJ2-7; 10 bases agree with TRBD1. There are 14 residues in the CDR3. Germline CDR1 SGHTA, CDR2 FQGNSA. Germline trimming cut 5 bases from V and 5 bases from J; bases unmatched to any gene: 6. CDR3 protein: CASSPTGGGDEQYF. CDR3 coding DNA: TGTGCCAGCAGCCCGACAGGGGGCGGGGACGAGCAGTACTTC.

The chain couples TRBV25-1 to TRBJ1-1, with a weak D call TRBD1 (5 bases). V lost 8 bases, J lost 1 base, and 14 bases lay in between. The germline CDR1 and CDR2 sequences are MGHDK and SYGVNS. The length of the CDR3 is 14 residues. CDR3 sequence (DNA): TGTGCCAGCGGATGGGGGGAATGGAACACTGAAGCTTTCTTT. This encodes CASGWGEWNTEAFF.

The V gene is TRBV5-8, the J gene TRBJ2-3, with D unresolved. CDR3 length: 12 residues. Trimming removed 2 bases from V and 5 bases from J, with 6 bases in between. Germline V gene data show CDR1 as SGHTS and CDR2 as YDEGEE. As DNA, the CDR3 is TGTGCCAGCAGCTTTCAAGGAGATACGCAGTATTTT. Its protein is CASSFQGDTQYF.

The chain is built from TRBV4-3 and TRBJ2-1; the D gene is possibly TRBD1 (5 bases). The V end was cut by 2 bases, the J end by 2 bases, with 16 bases between. The CDR3 extends over 17 amino acids. Germline V gene sequence: CDR1 LGHNA, CDR2 YSLEER. The CDR3 protein is CASSQSSAGATYNEQFF. DNA for the CDR3: TGCGCCAGCAGCCAATCATCGGCTGGGGCTACCTACAATGAGCAGTTCTTC.

This clone came up a few times. V and J are TRBV9 and TRBJ2-3; D is ambiguous. The CDR3 is 15 amino acids. From germline, CDR1 is SGDLS and CDR2 YYNGEE. V was clipped by 4 bases and J by 2 bases, with 14 bases between them. The CDR3 coding sequence is TGTGCCAGCAGCCCCCGCGGAGATTACACAGATACGCAGTATTTT. Its translation: CASSPRGDYTDTQYF.

The chain joins TRBV7-6 to TRBJ1-6; D may be TRBD1 (6 bases). The CDR3 sequence is 16 residues long. CDR1 and CDR2 (germline): SGHVS, FNYEAQ. Trimming removed 4 bases at V and 2 bases at J, with 12 bases between. CDR3 protein: CASSSQGTTYNSPLHF. CDR3 coding DNA: TGTGCCAGCAGCTCCCAAGGGACAACCTATAATTCACCCCTCCACTTT.

The genes are TRBV3-1 (or the pseudogene TRBV3-2) and TRBJ2-1; tentatively, D is TRBD1 (5 bases). The CDR3 is 15 residues long. V gave up 6 bases and J gave up 4 bases, with 16 bases separating them. CDR1 LGHDT and CDR2 YNNKEL come from the germline V gene (reference sequence). The CDR3 region is CASRDGQIRYNEQFF. The CDR3 coding sequence is TGTGCCAGCAGAGATGGACAAATTAGGTACAATGAGCAGTTCTTC.

The chain employs TRBV5-6 and TRBJ1-6; no reliable D call. CDR3 length: 15 residues. V lost 3 bases to trimming and J lost 13 bases, with 20 bases between them. The germline gives CDR1 SGHDT, CDR2 YYEEEE. The CDR3 DNA follows: TGTGCCAGCAGCTCGATCTCAGGTGCAGTTAGCCCCCTCCACTTT. Protein product: CASSSISGAVSPLHF.